This TCR beta chain appears in the sequencing data of a study of blood T cell repertoires in COVID-19. Overall study context: Samples came from the United States, Italy and Spain, spanning acute and convalescent COVID-19.

Per the authors' pipeline: Quantification of nucleated cells was approximated via reference gene primer amplification. Profiling relied on immunoSEQ multiplex PCR, and the TCRdb table lists in-frame clones only, not all of them. D and trimming were read from the DNA, whereas the V and J calls and clone size are those reported in that table. The sample shows some 200,000 clones, about four fifths of them seen only once. Deletions cut 2 bases from V and 6 bases from J, with 6 bases between. CDR1 is LGHDT and CDR2 is YNNKEL in the germline V gene (reference sequence). The CDR3 consists of 12 residues. This receptor was taken from a woman aged 50 to 60 with active or convalescent COVID-19. The specimen was peripheral blood. The V call is TRBV3-1 (or the pseudogene TRBV3-2), the J call TRBJ2-3, with D hard to call. For the CDR3, the DNA is TGTGCCAGCAGCCAAATCCGGGATACGCAGTATTTT. Its protein product is CASSQIRDTQYF.